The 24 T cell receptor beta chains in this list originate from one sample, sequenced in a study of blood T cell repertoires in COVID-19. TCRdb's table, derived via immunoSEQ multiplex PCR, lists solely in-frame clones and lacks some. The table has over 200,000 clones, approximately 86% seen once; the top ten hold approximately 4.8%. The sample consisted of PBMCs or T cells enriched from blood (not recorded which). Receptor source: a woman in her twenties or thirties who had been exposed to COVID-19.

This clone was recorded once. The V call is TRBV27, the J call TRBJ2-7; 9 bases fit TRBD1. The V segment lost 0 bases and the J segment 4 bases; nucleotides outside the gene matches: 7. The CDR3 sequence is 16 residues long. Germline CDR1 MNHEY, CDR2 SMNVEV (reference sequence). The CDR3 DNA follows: TGTGCCAGCAGTTTATCTTTTGGGACAGGGAGTTACGAGCAGTACTTC. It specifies CASSLSFGTGSYEQYF.

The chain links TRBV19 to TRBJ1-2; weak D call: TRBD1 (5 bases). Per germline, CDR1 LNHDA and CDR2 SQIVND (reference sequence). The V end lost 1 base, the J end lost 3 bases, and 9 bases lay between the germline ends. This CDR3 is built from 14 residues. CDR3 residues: CASSIAPGDYGYTF. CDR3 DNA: TGTGCCAGTAGTATAGCCCCGGGGGACTATGGCTACACCTTC.

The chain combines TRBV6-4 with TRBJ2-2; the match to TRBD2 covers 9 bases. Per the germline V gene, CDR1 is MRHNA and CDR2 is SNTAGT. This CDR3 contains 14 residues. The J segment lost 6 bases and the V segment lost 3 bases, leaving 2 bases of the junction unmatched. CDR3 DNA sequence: TGTGCCAGCAGTGAAGGCGGGGGGGCCGGGGAGCTGTTTTTT. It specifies CASSEGGGAGELFF.

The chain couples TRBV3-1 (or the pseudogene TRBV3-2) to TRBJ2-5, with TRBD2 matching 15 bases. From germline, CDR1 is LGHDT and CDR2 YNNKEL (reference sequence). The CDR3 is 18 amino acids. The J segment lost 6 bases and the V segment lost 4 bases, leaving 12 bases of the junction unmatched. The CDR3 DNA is TGTGCCAGCAGCCCCGGACTAGCGGGGGGGCCGGGATCGAAGACCCAGTACTTC. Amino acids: CASSPGLAGGPGSKTQYF.

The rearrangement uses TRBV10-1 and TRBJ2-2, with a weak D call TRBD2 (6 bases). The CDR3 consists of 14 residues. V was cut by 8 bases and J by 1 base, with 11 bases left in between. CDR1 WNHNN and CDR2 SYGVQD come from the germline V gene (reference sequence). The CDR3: CASGTEMNTGELFF. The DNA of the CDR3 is TGCGCCAGCGGGACTGAAATGAACACCGGGGAGCTGTTTTTT.

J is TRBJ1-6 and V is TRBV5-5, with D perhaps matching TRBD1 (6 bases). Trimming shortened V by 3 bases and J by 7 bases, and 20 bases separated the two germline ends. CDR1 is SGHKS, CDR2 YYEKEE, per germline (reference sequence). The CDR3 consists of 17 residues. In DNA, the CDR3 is TGTGCCAGCAGCTCACGACAGGCCGCAGGATTCAATTCACCCCTCCACTTT. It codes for CASSSRQAAGFNSPLHF.

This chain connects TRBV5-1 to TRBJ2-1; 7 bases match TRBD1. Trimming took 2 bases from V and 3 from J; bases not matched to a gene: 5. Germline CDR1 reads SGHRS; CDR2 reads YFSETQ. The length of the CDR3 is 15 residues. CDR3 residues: CASSFIGQDYNEQFF. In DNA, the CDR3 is TGCGCCAGCAGCTTTATAGGACAGGACTACAATGAGCAGTTCTTC. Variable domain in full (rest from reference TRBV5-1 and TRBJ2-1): KAGVTQTPRYLIKTRGQQVTLSCSPISGHRSVSWYQQTPGQGLQFLFEYFSETQRNKGNFPGRFSGRQFSNSRSEMNVSTLELGDSALYLCASSFIGQDYNEQFFGPGTRLTVL.

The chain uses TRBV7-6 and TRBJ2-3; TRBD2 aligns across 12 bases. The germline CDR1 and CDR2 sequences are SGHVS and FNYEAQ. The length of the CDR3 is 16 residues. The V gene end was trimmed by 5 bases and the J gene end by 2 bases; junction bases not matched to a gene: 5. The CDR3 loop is CASSERLAGVTDTQYF. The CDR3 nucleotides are TGTGCCAGCAGCGAGCGACTAGCGGGGGTCACAGATACGCAGTATTTT. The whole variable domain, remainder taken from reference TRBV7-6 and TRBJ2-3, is GAGVSQSPRYKVTKRGQDVALRCDPISGHVSLYWYRQALGQGPEFLTYFNYEAQQDKSGLPNDRFSAERPEGSISTLTIQRTEQRDSAMYRCASSERLAGVTDTQYFGPGTRLTVL.

The CDR3 DNA follows: TGTGCCAGCAGCTACTCCACAGGGGACAACAATGAGCAGTTCTTC. It specifies CASSYSTGDNNEQFF. The gene calls are TRBV13 and TRBJ2-1; TRBD1 matches at 7 bases. This CDR3 has 15 amino acids. The V gene's germline CDR1 is PRHDT and CDR2 FYEKMQ (reference sequence). V dropped 4 bases and J dropped 5; count of bases not matched to a gene: 8.

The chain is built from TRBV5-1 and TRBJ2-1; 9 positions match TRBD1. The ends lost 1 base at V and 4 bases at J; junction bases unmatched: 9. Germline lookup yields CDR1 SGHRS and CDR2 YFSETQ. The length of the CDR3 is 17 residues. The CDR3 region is CASSLKLGDRVYNEQFF. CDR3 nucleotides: TGCGCCAGCAGCTTGAAATTGGGGGACAGGGTGTACAATGAGCAGTTCTTC.

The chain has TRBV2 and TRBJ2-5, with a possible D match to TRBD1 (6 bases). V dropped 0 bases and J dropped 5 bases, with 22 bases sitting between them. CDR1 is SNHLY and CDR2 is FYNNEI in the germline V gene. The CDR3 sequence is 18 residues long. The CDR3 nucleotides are TGTGCCAGCAGTGAAGCGCTTATCTGGCAGGGGCTTTTGGAGACCCAGTACTTC. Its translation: CASSEALIWQGLLETQYF.

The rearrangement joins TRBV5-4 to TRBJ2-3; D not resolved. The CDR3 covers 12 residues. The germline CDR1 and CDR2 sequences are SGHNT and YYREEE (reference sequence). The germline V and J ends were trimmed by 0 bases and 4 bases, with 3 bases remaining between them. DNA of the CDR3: TGTGCCAGCAGCTTGGTAGCAGATACGCAGTATTTT. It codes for CASSLVADTQYF.

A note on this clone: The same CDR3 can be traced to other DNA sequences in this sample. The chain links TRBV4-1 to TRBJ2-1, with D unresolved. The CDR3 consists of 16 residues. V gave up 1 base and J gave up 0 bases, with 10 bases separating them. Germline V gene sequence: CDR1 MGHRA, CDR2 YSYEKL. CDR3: CASSQVDILSYNEQFF. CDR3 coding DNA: TGCGCCAGCAGCCAAGTCGATATACTCTCCTACAATGAGCAGTTCTTC.

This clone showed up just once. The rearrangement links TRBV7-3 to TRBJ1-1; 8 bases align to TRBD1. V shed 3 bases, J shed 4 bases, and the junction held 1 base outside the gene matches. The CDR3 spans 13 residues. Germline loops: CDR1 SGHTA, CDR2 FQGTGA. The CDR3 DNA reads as TGTGCCAGCAGCTTTACAGGGGGCACTGAAGCTTTCTTT. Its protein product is CASSFTGGTEAFF.

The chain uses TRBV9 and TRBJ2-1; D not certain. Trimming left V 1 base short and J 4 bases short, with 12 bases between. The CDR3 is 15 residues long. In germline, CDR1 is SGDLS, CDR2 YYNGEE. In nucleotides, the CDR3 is TGTGCCAGCAGCGTAAGCCTGCATGATTACAATGAGCAGTTCTTC. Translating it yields CASSVSLHDYNEQFF.

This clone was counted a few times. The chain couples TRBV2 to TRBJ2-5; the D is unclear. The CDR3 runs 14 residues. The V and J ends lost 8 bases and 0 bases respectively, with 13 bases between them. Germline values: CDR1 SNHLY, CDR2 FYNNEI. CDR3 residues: CASLVLEDQETQYF. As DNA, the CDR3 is TGTGCCAGCCTAGTCCTCGAGGACCAAGAGACCCAGTACTTC.

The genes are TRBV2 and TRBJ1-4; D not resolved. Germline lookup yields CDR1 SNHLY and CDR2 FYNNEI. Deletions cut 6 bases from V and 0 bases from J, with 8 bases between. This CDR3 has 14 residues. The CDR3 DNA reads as TGTGCCAGCAGGACATCTACAACTAATGAAAAACTGTTTTTT. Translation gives CASRTSTTNEKLFF.

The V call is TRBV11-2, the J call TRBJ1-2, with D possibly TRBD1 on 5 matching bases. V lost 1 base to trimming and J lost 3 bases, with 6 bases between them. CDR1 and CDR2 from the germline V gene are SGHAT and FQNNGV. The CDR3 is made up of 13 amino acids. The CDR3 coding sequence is TGTGCCAGCAGCTTAGGCAGGGACTATGGCTACACCTTC. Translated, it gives CASSLGRDYGYTF.

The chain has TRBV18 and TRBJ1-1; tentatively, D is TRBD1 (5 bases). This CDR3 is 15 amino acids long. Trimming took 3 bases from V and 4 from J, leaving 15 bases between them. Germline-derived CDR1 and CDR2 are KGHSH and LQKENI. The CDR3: CASSPRKGDSTEAFF. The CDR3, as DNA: TGTGCCAGCTCACCCAGAAAAGGGGATAGCACTGAAGCTTTCTTT. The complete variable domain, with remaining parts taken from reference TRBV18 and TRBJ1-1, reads NAGVMQNPRHLVRRRGQEARLRCSPMKGHSHVYWYRQLPEEGLKFMVYLQKENIIDESGMPKERFSAEFPKEGPSILRIQQVVRGDSAAYFCASSPRKGDSTEAFFGQGTRLTVV.

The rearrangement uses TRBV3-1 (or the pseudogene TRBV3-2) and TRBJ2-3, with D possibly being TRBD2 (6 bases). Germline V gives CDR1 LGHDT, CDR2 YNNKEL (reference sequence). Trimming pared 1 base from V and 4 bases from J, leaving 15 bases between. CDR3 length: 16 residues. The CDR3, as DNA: TGTGCCAGCAGCCAAGCTTCGGACGGGAGAGCAGATACGCAGTATTTT. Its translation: CASSQASDGRADTQYF.

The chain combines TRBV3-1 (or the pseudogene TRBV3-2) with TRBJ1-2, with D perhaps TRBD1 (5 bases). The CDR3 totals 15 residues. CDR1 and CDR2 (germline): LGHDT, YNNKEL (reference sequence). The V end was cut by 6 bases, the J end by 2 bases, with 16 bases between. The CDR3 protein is CASRGQGYRNYGYTF. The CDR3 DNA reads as TGTGCCAGCAGGGGTCAGGGCTACAGAAACTATGGCTACACCTTC.

CDR3 sequence (DNA): TGTGCCAGCAGCTTTAGCGGGGCCCCGGGGGAGACCCAGTACTTC. As protein: CASSFSGAPGETQYF. The chain carries TRBV5-6 and TRBJ2-5, with TRBD2 matching 8 bases. The CDR3 runs 15 residues. In germline, CDR1 is SGHDT, CDR2 YYEEEE. V gave up 2 bases and J gave up 5 bases; unmatched junction bases: 8.

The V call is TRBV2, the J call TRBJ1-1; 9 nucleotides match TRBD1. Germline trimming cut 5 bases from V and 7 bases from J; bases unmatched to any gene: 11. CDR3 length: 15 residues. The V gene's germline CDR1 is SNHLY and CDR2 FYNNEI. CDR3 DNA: TGTGCCAGCAGTAGACGGACAGGGGTAAAGGATGAAGCTTTCTTT. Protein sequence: CASSRRTGVKDEAFF. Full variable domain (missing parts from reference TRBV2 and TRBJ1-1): EPEVTQTPSHQVTQMGQEVILRCVPISNHLYFYWYRQILGQKVEFLVSFYNNEISEKSEIFDDQFSVERPDGSNFTLKIRSTKLEDSAMYFCASSRRTGVKDEAFFGQGTRLTVV.

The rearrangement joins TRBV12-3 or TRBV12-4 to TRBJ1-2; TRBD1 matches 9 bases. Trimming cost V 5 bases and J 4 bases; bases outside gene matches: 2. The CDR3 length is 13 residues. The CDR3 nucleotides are TGTGCCAGCAGTAACAGGGGGCCCTATGGCTACACCTTC. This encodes CASSNRGPYGYTF.